Shown below are 23 T cell receptor beta chains from a single sample sequenced in a study of radiotherapy plus CTLA-4 blockade in lung cancer (dated by TCRdb to the late 2010s). The method behind the library was the immunoSEQ multiplex PCR assay. This immuneACCESS table, as held by TCRdb, lists in-frame sequences with V and J called but not all clones. Of the missing ones, under half trace to an unresolved V gene in checked studies; the others have no known cause. The sample yields about 97,000 clones; roughly 74% were counted once. Roughly 3.1% of the sample belongs to the ten largest clones. The source was peripheral blood, collected from a patient treated with radiotherapy plus ipilimumab. The receptors here all came from a human donor with non-small cell lung cancer who had a partial response to radiotherapy plus ipilimumab. Some clones in this sample may be carry-over from other donors' samples.

This sequence joins TRBV11-2 and TRBJ2-3, with 15 bases identical to TRBD2. The junction had 1 base not matched to a gene; V was cut back by 3 bases and J by 6 bases. CDR3 size: 15 residues. Germline V lookup: CDR1 SGHAT, CDR2 FQNNGV. The CDR3 protein is CASSLGTSGGDTQYF. CDR3 nucleotide sequence: TGTGCCAGCAGCTTGGGGACTAGCGGGGGGGATACGCAGTATTTT.

The chain couples TRBV18 to TRBJ2-5; maybe TRBD1 (6 bases). The CDR3 is 15 residues long. Trimming took off 3 bases at V and 1 base at J, with 12 bases between the two ends. Per germline, CDR1 KGHSH and CDR2 LQKENI. The CDR3 reads CASSPNRDTQETQYF. The CDR3 DNA is TGTGCCAGCTCACCTAACCGGGACACCCAAGAGACCCAGTACTTC.

The chain couples TRBV4-2 to TRBJ1-2; no definite D call. The germline V and J ends were trimmed by 0 bases and 6 bases, with 17 bases remaining between them. Germline loops: CDR1 LGHNA, CDR2 YNFKEQ. This CDR3 region has 16 residues. CDR3 DNA: TGTGCCAGCAGCCAAGATAGCGAGGTTGATATTGATGGCTACACCTTC. This sequence encodes CASSQDSEVDIDGYTF.

The chain combines TRBV29-1 with TRBJ2-7; perhaps TRBD1 as D (6 bases). Germline CDR1 is SQVTM and CDR2 is ANQGSEA. V shed 4 bases and J shed 6 bases, with 19 bases lying between them. The CDR3 runs to 14 residues. CDR3 amino acids: CSVVVGAPQLEQYF. The CDR3 coding sequence is TGCAGCGTTGTGGTGGGGGCACCTCAACTCGAGCAGTACTTC.

The J gene is TRBJ2-1, the V gene TRBV9; 14 bases are a match to TRBD2. V shed 4 bases and J 9 bases; nucleotides not matched to a gene: 9. The CDR3 contains 16 residues. Per germline, CDR1 SGDLS and CDR2 YYNGEE. Written as DNA, the CDR3 is TGTGCCAGCAGCTCCCGACTAGCGGGGGGGGGAAGTGAGCAGTTCTTC. Amino acid sequence: CASSSRLAGGGSEQFF.

The chain carries TRBV27 and TRBJ2-2, with 7 bases lining up with TRBD2. The CDR3 runs 17 residues. J was trimmed by 2 bases and V by 1 base; bases with no gene match: 7. The V gene's germline CDR1 is MNHEY and CDR2 SMNVEV (reference sequence). This CDR3 reads CASSLWASGRNTGELFF. The CDR3 nucleotides are TGTGCCAGCAGTTTATGGGCTAGCGGTCGAAACACCGGGGAGCTGTTTTTT.

CDR3: CASSPGGINQPQHF. As DNA, the CDR3 is TGTGCCAGTAGCCCAGGGGGGATCAATCAGCCCCAGCATTTT. This chain joins TRBV19 and TRBJ1-5; 7 positions agree with TRBD1. Trimming cost V 6 bases and J 3 bases; bases outside gene matches: 5. This CDR3 is 14 amino acids long. Germline lookup yields CDR1 LNHDA and CDR2 SQIVND (reference sequence).

This chain joins TRBV27 and TRBJ1-2; TRBD1 is a possible D gene (6 bases). Germline-derived CDR1 and CDR2 are MNHEY and SMNVEV (reference sequence). The CDR3 runs 16 residues. V gave up 0 bases and J gave up 5 bases, with 16 bases separating them. CDR3 sequence reads: CASSLSGGAPVYGYTF. In DNA, the CDR3 is TGTGCCAGCAGTTTATCGGGGGGGGCACCCGTGTATGGCTACACCTTC.

The rearrangement joins TRBV7-9 to TRBJ1-3; a weak D match, TRBD1 (6 bases). Germline-derived CDR1 and CDR2 are SEHNR and FQNEAQ (reference sequence). The germline V and J ends were trimmed by 3 bases and 0 bases, with 12 bases remaining between them. CDR3 length: 16 residues. This CDR3 reads CASSFPTGDSGNTIYF. The CDR3 nucleotides are TGTGCCAGCAGCTTCCCGACAGGAGACTCTGGAAACACCATATATTTT.

The chain recombines TRBV5-4 with TRBJ2-7, with D tentatively TRBD2 (6 bases). The germline V and J ends were trimmed by 3 bases and 4 bases, with 17 bases remaining between them. CDR3 size: 15 residues. The germline gives CDR1 SGHNT, CDR2 YYREEE (reference sequence). CDR3 region: CASSYADGTPYEQYF. CDR3 coding DNA: TGTGCCAGCAGCTACGCGGACGGGACTCCTTACGAGCAGTACTTC.

The chain is built from TRBV7-2 and TRBJ2-1; TRBD2 matches at 8 bases. V trimming: 1 base; J trimming: 6 bases; junction bases outside the gene matches: 11. The CDR3 runs 17 residues. Germline V CDR1 and CDR2: SGHTA, FQGNSA. In DNA, the CDR3 is TGTGCCAGCAGCTTAGGGGGTAACGGGGGGGCCCGCAATGAGCAGTTCTTC. Translation: CASSLGGNGGARNEQFF.

Only a few counts were recorded for this clone. The chain uses TRBV7-9 and TRBJ2-7; D is unclear. CDR1 and CDR2 from the germline V gene are SEHNR and FQNEAQ (reference sequence). The CDR3 loop spans 13 amino acids. The V gene lost 1 base and the J gene lost 2 bases, with 6 bases spanning the gap. CDR3 sequence reads: CASSLGLAYEQYF. CDR3 DNA: TGTGCCAGCAGCTTAGGGCTAGCCTACGAGCAGTACTTC.

This chain uses TRBV2 with TRBJ1-2; 7 positions agree with TRBD1. This CDR3 has 13 residues. Trimming removed 5 bases from V and 8 bases from J; junction bases left unmatched: 8. Looked up from germline, CDR1 is SNHLY and CDR2 is FYNNEI. The CDR3 protein is CASSPNRGWGYTF. The CDR3 DNA reads as TGTGCCAGCAGTCCCAACAGGGGTTGGGGCTACACCTTC.

V and J are TRBV27 and TRBJ1-1; D may be TRBD1 (6 bases). The CDR3 sequence is 14 residues long. V lost 6 bases to trimming and J lost 5 bases, with 16 bases between them. CDR1 is MNHEY, CDR2 SMNVEV, per germline (reference sequence). CDR3 DNA: TGTGCCAGCAGCCGGGGGGGCGTAGCGACTGAAGCTTTCTTT. It encodes CASSRGGVATEAFF.

This chain uses TRBV19 with TRBJ2-3, with 12 bases lining up with TRBD1. This CDR3 has 15 amino acids. The trim removed 3 bases at V and 4 bases at J, leaving 2 bases unmatched. CDR1 is LNHDA and CDR2 is SQIVND in the germline V gene (reference sequence). The CDR3 region is CASSMGQGAADTQYF. CDR3 nucleotides: TGTGCCAGTAGTATGGGACAGGGGGCTGCAGATACGCAGTATTTT.

V is TRBV2 and J is TRBJ2-5; tentatively, D is TRBD2 (6 bases). The DNA matches TRBJ2-7 better at its end, which makes the J call doubtful. The germline V gene encodes CDR1 SNHLY and CDR2 FYNNEI. The CDR3 consists of 14 residues. In DNA form, the CDR3 reads TGTGCCAGCAGACTTCAGGAGGGAACTTACGAGCAGTACTTC. It encodes CASRLQEGTYEQYF.

The genes are TRBV7-2 and TRBJ2-2; 11 bases are shared with TRBD2. CDR3 size: 17 residues. Germline V lookup: CDR1 SGHTA, CDR2 FQGNSA. The ends lost 5 bases at V and 5 bases at J; junction bases unmatched: 10. DNA of the CDR3: TGTGCCAGCAGCCCTATCCTAGCGGGGGGCCTAACCGGGGAGCTGTTTTTT. Amino acid sequence: CASSPILAGGLTGELFF.

The chain's CDR3 is CASRRREHGYTF. The CDR3, as DNA: TGTGCCAGTCGAAGGCGGGAGCACGGCTACACCTTC. V is TRBV6-5 and J is TRBJ1-2, with D unclear. The CDR3 has 12 amino acids. Germline V gene data show CDR1 as MNHEY and CDR2 as SVGAGI. Trimming left V 9 bases short and J 8 bases short, with 16 bases between.

This clone was seen a single time. This sequence joins TRBV18 and TRBJ2-5; 11 positions match TRBD2. Germline values: CDR1 KGHSH, CDR2 LQKENI. Trimming took 3 bases from V and 2 from J; bases not matched to a gene: 5. This CDR3 is built from 16 residues. The CDR3 region has the DNA TGTGCCAGCTCACCGGAGAGGACTAGCGGGCAAGAGACCCAGTACTTC. It specifies CASSPERTSGQETQYF.

The V gene is TRBV29-1, the J gene TRBJ1-1; 10 nucleotides agree with TRBD1. Trimming took 7 bases from V and 6 from J; bases not matched to a gene: 2. The germline CDR1 and CDR2 sequences are SQVTM and ANQGSEA. The CDR3 sequence is 11 residues long. In DNA form, the CDR3 reads TGCAGCGGGGACAGGGGTCCTGAAGCTTTCTTT. Amino acid sequence: CSGDRGPEAFF. The variable domain in full, with the rest retrieved from reference TRBV29-1 and TRBJ1-1, is SAVISQKPSRDICQRGTSLTIQCQVDSQVTMMFWYRQQPGQSLTLIATANQGSEATYESGFVIDKFPISRPNLTFSTLTVSNMSPEDSSIYLCSGDRGPEAFFGQGTRLTVV.

The V gene is TRBV9, the J gene TRBJ2-3, with 10 bases aligning to TRBD1. J was trimmed by 2 bases and V by 2 bases; bases with no gene match: 5. Germline V gives CDR1 SGDLS, CDR2 YYNGEE. The CDR3 has 16 amino acids. For the CDR3, the DNA is TGTGCCAGCAGCGTGGGGACAGGGGCAGTCACAGATACGCAGTATTTT. Translating gives CASSVGTGAVTDTQYF.

V is TRBV7-2 and J is TRBJ1-2; D gene unclear. CDR1 SGHTA and CDR2 FQGNSA come from the germline V gene. This CDR3 has 13 amino acids. V lost 5 bases, J lost 4 bases, and 11 bases lay in between. The CDR3 nucleotides are TGTGCCAGCAGCCAAGTGGGCCCCTATGGCTACACCTTC. Translated: CASSQVGPYGYTF.

This chain connects TRBV27 to TRBJ2-3; D is unclear. The CDR3 loop spans 15 amino acids. The V gene lost 4 bases and the J gene lost 2 bases, with 13 bases spanning the gap. The germline V gene has CDR1 MNHEY and CDR2 SMNVEV (reference sequence). The CDR3 DNA reads as TGTGCCAGCAGTTCTAAGCAGCGTCTCACAGATACGCAGTATTTT. Translating gives CASSSKQRLTDTQYF.